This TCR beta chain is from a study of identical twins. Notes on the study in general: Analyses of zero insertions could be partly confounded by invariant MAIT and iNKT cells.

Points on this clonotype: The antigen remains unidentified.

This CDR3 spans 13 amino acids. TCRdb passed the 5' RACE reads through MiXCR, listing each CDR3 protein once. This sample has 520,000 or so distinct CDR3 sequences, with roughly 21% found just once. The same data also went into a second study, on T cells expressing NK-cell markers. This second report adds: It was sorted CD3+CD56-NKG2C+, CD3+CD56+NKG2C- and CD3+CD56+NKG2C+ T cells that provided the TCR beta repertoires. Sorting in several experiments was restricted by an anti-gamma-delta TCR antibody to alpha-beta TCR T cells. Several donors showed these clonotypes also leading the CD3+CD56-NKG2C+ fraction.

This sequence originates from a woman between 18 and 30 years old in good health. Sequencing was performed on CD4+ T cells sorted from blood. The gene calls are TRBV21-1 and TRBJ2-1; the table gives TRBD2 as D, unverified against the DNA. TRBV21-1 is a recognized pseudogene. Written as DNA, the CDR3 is TGTGCCAGGCGACTAGCGGGCTATAGTGAGCAGTTCTTC. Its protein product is CARRLAGYSEQFF.